The present T cell receptor (beta chain) was sequenced within a study of shared T cell receptors in the human thymus. This table comes from immunoSEQ multiplex PCR, and its TCRdb copy is limited to in-frame clones, with some not included. The sample has roughly 660,000 clones, more than 75% seen once. This same sample was also part of a study on human thymus T cells. From that paper: Donor material was obtained from healthy Finnish infants undergoing corrective surgery for congenital heart defects.

Sequencing was performed on thymocytes. This TCR derives from a boy in the first two years of life with a congenital heart defect.

The CDR3 is CASSLFPRLKASGTGEQYF. CDR3 DNA: TGCGCCAGCAGCTTGTTTCCCAGGTTAAAGGCTAGCGGGACAGGCGAGCAGTACTTC. The rearrangement joins TRBV5-1 to TRBJ2-7; a weak D match, TRBD2 (9 bases). Deletions cut 1 base from V and 6 bases from J, with 29 bases between. Germline loops: CDR1 SGHRS, CDR2 YFSETQ. The CDR3 is 19 residues long.